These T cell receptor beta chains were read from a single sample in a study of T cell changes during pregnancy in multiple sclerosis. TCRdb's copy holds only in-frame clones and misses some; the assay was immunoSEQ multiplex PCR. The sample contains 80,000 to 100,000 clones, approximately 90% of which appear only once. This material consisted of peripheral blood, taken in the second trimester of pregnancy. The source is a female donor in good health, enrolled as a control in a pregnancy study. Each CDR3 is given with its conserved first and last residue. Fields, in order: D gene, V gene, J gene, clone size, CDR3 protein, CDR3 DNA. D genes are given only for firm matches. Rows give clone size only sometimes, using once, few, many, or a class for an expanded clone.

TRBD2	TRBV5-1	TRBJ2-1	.	CASSGRTSGGGEQFF	TGCGCCAGCAGCGGCCGGACTAGCGGTGGCGGGGAGCAGTTCTTC
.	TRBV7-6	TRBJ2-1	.	CASSSLPQGGPYNEQFF	TGTGCCAGCAGCTCCCTCCCCCAGGGGGGCCCATACAATGAGCAGTTCTTC
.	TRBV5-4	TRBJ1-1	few	CASSGSTGRGHF	TGTGCCAGCAGCGGATCGACAGGTCGTGGTCACTTT
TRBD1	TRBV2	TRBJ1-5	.	CASWDRSIQPQHF	TGTGCCAGCTGGGACAGGTCTATTCAGCCCCAGCATTTT
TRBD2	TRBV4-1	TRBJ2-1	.	CASSQELRGAYNEQFF	TGCGCCAGCAGCCAAGAGCTTCGGGGGGCCTACAATGAGCAGTTCTTC
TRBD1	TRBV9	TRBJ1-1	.	CASSGPGQGEDEAFF	TGTGCCAGCAGCGGTCCGGGACAGGGGGAAGACGAAGCTTTCTTT
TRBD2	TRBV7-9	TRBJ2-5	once	CASSPDGGEWETQYF	TGTGCCAGCAGCCCGGATGGGGGGGAGTGGGAGACCCAGTACTTC
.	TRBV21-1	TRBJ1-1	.	CASSVGPFGAGVPEAFF	TGTGCCAGCAGCGTGGGACCGTTCGGGGCAGGGGTTCCTGAAGCTTTCTTT
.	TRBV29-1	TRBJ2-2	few	CSVDTPGTGELFF	TGCAGCGTTGACACCCCGGGCACCGGGGAGCTGTTTTTT
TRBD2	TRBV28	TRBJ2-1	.	CASSSQAGLGSYNEQFF	TGTGCCAGCAGCTCACAAGCGGGATTGGGGTCCTACAATGAGCAGTTCTTC
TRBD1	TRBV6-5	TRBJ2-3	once	CASSLDRGRRTQYF	TGTGCCAGCAGCCTGGACAGGGGGCGTCGTACGCAGTATTTT
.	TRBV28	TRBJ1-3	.	CASRLMGLNSGNTIYF	TGTGCCAGCAGGCTAATGGGCCTGAACTCTGGAAACACCATATATTTT
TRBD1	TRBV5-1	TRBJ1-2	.	CASSLGTGLNYGYTF	TGCGCCAGCAGCTTGGGGACAGGCCTTAACTATGGCTACACCTTC
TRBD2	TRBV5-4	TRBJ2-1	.	CASSTGLAGVSYNEQFF	TGTGCCAGCAGCACGGGACTAGCGGGGGTGTCCTACAATGAGCAGTTCTTC
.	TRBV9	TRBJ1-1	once	CASSVVEGAEAFF	TGTGCCAGCAGCGTAGTGGAGGGTGCTGAAGCTTTCTTT
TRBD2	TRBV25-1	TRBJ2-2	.	CASSEREFAGELFF	TGTGCCAGCAGTGAGCGGGAGTTCGCCGGGGAGCTGTTTTTT
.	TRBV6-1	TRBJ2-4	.	CASSELAALNRIIQYF	TGTGCCAGCAGTGAATTGGCGGCCCTTAACCGAATCATTCAGTACTTC
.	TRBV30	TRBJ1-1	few	CAWSYGRGEAFF	TGTGCCTGGAGCTACGGCCGCGGCGAAGCTTTCTTT
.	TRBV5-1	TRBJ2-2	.	CASSLFANTGELFF	TGCGCCAGCAGCTTGTTCGCGAACACCGGGGAGCTGTTTTTT
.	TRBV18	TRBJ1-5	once	CASSPSTDYQPQHF	TGTGCCAGCTCACCATCGACAGATTATCAGCCCCAGCATTTT
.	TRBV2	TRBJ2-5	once	CAPRAPWETQYF	TGTGCCCCCAGGGCCCCCTGGGAGACCCAGTACTTC
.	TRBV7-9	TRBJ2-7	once	CASSLNSAAVYEQYF	TGTGCCAGCAGCTTAAATAGCGCTGCCGTTTACGAGCAGTACTTC
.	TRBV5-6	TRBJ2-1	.	CASSLNGDNEQFF	TGTGCCAGCAGCTTGAACGGAGACAATGAGCAGTTCTTC
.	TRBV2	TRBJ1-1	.	CASQGDTEAFF	TGTGCCAGCCAAGGGGACACTGAAGCTTTCTTT
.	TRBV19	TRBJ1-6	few	CASSIVGSSYNSPLHF	TGTGCCAGTAGTATAGTTGGCAGCTCCTATAATTCACCCCTCCACTTT
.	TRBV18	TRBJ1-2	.	CASSQILQGDYGYTF	TGTGCCAGCTCCCAAATACTACAGGGAGATTATGGCTACACCTTC
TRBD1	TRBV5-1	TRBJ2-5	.	CASSPMTGGQETQYF	TGCGCCAGCAGCCCAATGACAGGGGGCCAAGAGACCCAGTACTTC
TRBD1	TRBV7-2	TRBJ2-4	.	CASSFTGQVGLAKNIQYF	TGTGCCAGCAGCTTCACCGGACAGGTTGGGCTAGCCAAAAACATTCAGTACTTC
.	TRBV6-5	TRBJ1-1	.	CASSYSAGRAFF	TGTGCCAGCAGTTACTCGGCGGGAAGGGCTTTCTTT
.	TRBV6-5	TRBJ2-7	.	CASGRVPRENYEQYF	TGTGCCAGCGGTCGGGTTCCGCGGGAAAACTACGAGCAGTACTTC
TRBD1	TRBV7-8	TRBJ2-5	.	CASSLRDRGLETQYF	TGTGCCAGCAGCTTGAGGGACAGGGGGCTGGAGACCCAGTACTTC
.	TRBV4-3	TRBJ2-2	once	CASSQETPKNTGELFF	TGCGCCAGCAGCCAAGAGACTCCTAAGAACACCGGGGAGCTGTTTTTT
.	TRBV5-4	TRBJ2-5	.	CASSPTRHFQETQYF	TGTGCCAGCAGCCCCACAAGACACTTCCAAGAGACCCAGTACTTC
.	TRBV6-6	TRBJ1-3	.	CASSGGRRSSGNTIYF	TGTGCCAGCAGTGGGGGGAGGCGCAGCTCTGGAAACACCATATATTTT
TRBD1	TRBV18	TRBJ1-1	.	CASSPAGRGGDMNTEAFF	TGTGCCAGCTCACCAGCAGGCAGAGGGGGCGACATGAACACTGAAGCTTTCTTT
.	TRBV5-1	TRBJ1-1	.	CASSLDRVNTEAFF	TGCGCCAGCAGCTTGGACAGGGTCAACACTGAAGCTTTCTTT
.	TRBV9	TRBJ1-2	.	CASSVILSGGYTF	TGTGCCAGCAGCGTAATCCTGTCGGGTGGCTACACCTTC
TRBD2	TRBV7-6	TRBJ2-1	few	CASSFLAGSSYNEQFF	TGTGCCAGCAGCTTCCTAGCGGGGAGCTCCTACAATGAGCAGTTCTTC